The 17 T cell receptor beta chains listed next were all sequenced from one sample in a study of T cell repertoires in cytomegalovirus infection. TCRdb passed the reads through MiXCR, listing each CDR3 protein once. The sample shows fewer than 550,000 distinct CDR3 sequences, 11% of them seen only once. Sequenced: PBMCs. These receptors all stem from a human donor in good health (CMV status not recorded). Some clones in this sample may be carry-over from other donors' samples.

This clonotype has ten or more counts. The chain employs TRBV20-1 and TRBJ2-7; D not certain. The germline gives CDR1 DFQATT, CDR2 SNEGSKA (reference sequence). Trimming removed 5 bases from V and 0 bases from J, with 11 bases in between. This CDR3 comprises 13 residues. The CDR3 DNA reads TGCAGTGCTTCAACGAGCGACTCCTACGAGCAGTACTTC. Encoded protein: CSASTSDSYEQYF.

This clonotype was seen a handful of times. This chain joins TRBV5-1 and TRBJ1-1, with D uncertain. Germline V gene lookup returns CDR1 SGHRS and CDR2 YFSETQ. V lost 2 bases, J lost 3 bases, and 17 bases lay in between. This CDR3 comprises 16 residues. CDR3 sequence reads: CASSLGLNRRDTEAFF. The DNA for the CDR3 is TGCGCCAGCAGCTTAGGATTGAATCGAAGGGACACTGAAGCTTTCTTT.

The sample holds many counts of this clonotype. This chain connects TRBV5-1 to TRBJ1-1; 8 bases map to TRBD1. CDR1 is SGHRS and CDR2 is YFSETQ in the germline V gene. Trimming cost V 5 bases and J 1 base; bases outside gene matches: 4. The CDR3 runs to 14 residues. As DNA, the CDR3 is TGCGCCAGCAGGACCGGGACAGGGAACACTGAAGCTTTCTTT. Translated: CASRTGTGNTEAFF.

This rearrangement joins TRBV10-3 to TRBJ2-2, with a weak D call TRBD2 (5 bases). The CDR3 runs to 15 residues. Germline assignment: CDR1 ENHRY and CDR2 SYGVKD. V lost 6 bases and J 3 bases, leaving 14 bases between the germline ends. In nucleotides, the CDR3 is TGTGCCATCAGCGCCTCCGGACTGGACACCGGGGAGCTGTTTTTT. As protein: CAISASGLDTGELFF.

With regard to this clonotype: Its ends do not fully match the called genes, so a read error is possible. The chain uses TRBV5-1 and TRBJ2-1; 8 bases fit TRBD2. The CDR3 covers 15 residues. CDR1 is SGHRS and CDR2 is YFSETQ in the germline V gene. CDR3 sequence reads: CASSLVSGGPNEQSF. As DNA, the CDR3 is TGCGCCAGCAGCTTGGTATCGGGGGGGCCCAATGAGCAGTCCTTC.

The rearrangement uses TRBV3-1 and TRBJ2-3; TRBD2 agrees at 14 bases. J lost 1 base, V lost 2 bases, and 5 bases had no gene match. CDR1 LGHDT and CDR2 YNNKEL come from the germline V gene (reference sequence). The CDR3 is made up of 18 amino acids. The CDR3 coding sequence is TGTGCCAGCAGCCAACTGACTAGCGGGGGGGCTGGCACAGATACGCAGTATTTT. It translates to CASSQLTSGGAGTDTQYF.

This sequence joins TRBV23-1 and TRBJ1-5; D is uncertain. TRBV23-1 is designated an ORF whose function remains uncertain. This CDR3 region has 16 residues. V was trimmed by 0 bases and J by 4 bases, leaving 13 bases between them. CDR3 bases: TGCGCCAGCAGTCAATCAGTGTTGGGGATTAATCAGCCCCAGCATTTT. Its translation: CASSQSVLGINQPQHF.

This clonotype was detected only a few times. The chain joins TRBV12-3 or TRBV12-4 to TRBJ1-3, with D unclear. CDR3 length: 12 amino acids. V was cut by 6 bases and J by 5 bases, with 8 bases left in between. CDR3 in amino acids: CASSQLRNTIYF. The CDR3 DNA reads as TGTGCCAGCAGCCAGCTTAGAAACACCATATATTTT.

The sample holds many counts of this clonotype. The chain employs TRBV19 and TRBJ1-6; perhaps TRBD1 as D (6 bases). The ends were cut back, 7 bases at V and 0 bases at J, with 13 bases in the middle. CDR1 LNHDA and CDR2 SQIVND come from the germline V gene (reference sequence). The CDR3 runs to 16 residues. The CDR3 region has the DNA TGTGCCAGTACTTCAGACAGGAGCTCCTATAATTCACCCCTCCACTTT. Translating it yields CASTSDRSSYNSPLHF.

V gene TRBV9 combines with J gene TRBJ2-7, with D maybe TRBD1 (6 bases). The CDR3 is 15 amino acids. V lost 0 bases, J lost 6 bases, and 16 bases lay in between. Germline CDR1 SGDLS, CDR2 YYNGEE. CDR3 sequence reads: CASSVARDTSGEQYF. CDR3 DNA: TGTGCCAGCAGCGTAGCTAGGGACACCTCCGGCGAGCAGTACTTC.

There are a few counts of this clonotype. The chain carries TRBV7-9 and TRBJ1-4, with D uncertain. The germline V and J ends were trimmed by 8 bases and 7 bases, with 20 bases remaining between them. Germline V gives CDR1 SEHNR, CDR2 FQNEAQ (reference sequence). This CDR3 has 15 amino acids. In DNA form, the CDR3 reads TGTGCCAGCCTTCCTATTGGAAGCCGAAGTGAAAAACTGTTTTTT. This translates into CASLPIGSRSEKLFF.

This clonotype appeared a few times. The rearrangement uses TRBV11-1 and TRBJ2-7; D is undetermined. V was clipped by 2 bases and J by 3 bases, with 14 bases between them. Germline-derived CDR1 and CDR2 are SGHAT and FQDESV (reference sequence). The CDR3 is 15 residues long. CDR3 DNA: TGTGCCAGCAGCTTAAGCAGAGACGCTTACTACGAGCAGTACTTC. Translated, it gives CASSLSRDAYYEQYF.

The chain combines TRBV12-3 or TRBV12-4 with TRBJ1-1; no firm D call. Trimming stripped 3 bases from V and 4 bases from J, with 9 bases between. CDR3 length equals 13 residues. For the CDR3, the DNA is TGTGCCAGCAGTTTCTTAGGTATCACTGAAGCTTTCTTT. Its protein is CASSFLGITEAFF.

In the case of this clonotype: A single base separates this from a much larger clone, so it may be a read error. The CDR3 DNA reads TGTGCCAGCAGGGACTCCTATTATGCGACCCAGTACTTC. It encodes CASRDSYYATQYF. The V and J genes are TRBV12-3 or TRBV12-4 and TRBJ2-5; maybe TRBD2 (5 bases). Trimming pared 6 bases from V and 7 bases from J, leaving 15 bases between. The CDR3 covers 13 residues.

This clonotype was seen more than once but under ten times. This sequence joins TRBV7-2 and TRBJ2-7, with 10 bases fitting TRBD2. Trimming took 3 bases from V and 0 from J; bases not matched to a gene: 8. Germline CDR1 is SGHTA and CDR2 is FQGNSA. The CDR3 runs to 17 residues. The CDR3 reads CASSLATSGPSSYEQYF. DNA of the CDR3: TGTGCCAGCAGCTTGGCGACTAGCGGGCCTTCCTCCTACGAGCAGTACTTC.

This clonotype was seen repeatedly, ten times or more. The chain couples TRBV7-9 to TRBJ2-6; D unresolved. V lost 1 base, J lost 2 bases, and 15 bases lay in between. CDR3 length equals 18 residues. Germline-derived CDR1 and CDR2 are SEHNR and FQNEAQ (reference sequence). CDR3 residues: CASSLGPGRRAGANVLTF. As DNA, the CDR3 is TGTGCCAGCAGCTTAGGTCCGGGCCGTCGGGCTGGGGCCAACGTCCTGACTTTC.

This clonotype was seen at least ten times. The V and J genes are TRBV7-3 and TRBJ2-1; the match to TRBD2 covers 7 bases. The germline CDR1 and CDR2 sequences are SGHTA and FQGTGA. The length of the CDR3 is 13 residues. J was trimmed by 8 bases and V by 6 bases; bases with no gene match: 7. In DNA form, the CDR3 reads TGTGCCAGCAGTACACGGGGGAGGGATGAGCAGTTCTTC. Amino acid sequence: CASSTRGRDEQFF.